This T cell receptor beta chain was identified in a study of early T cells in non-severe SARS-CoV-2 infection. About the study: Sequencing was performed on bulk RNA from unsorted whole blood, leaving chains unpaired.

Attachment of unique molecular identifiers to individual cDNA molecules was performed. Each CDR3 protein gets one entry after TCRdb re-called the 5' RACE reads with MiXCR. The sample contains about 58,000 distinct CDR3 sequences, about 13% of which appear only once. V shed 0 bases, J shed 3 bases, and the junction held 5 bases outside the gene matches. This CDR3 spans 17 amino acids. Germline V gives CDR1 SGHRS, CDR2 YFSETQ. In its sample, this clonotype was seen once. The target antigen is unknown. The study's findings and limits: VDJdb matching skewed toward anti-spike CD8 responses, missing private and CD4 specificities.

The chain uses TRBV5-1 and TRBJ2-3; 12 nucleotides line up with TRBD2. The specimen sequenced was whole blood. The TCR originated in an adult who was a healthcare worker with PCR-confirmed SARS-CoV-2 infection or an uninfected control (not recorded which). CDR3 coding DNA: TGCGCCAGCAGCTTGGCTAGCGGGGGGGCCCGGACAGATACGCAGTATTTT. Its translation is CASSLASGGARTDTQYF.